The clone carrying this T cell receptor beta chain was recorded a few times. Its target is not known. Every bit of the isolated RNA underwent reverse transcription, so sequencing read expressed TCRB transcripts. Average reads for naive, central memory and regulatory T cell samples were several million. TCRdb's copy holds only in-frame clones and misses some; the assay was immunoSEQ multiplex PCR. The table lists under 450,000 clones, about 14% of them singletons. This specimen comes from a study of beta chain features in type 1 diabetes. Study findings and constraints: Comparison showed that naive, central memory and Treg TCRB repertoires appeared more similar among patients than among healthy donors. Sequencing used cDNA, and cells with high TCR expression could therefore be over-represented.

The length of the CDR3 is 13 residues. Trimming stripped 4 bases from V and 5 bases from J, with 10 bases between. Germline assignment: CDR1 SGDLS and CDR2 YYNGEE. Sequencing was done on a sample of naive CD4+ T cells from blood. The chain carries TRBV9 and TRBJ2-1; D gene uncertain. This sequence originates from a man aged 30-40 years in good health. CDR3 sequence reads: CASSRVLDNEQFF. The CDR3 DNA reads TGTGCCAGCAGCAGGGTTTTGGACAATGAGCAGTTCTTC.